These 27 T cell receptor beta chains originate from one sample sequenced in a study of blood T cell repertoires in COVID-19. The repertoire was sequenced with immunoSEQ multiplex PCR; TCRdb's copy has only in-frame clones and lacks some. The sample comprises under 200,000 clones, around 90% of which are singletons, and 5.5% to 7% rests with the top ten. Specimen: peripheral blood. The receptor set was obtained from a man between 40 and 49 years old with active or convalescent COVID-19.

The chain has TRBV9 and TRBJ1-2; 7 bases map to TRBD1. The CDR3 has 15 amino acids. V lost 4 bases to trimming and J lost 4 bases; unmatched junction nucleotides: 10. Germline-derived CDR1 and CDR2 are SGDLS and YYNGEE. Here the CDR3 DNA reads TGTGCCAGCAGCCCTGGTCATGGGACAGTCTATGGCTACACCTTC. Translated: CASSPGHGTVYGYTF.

The CDR3 region is CASSTGLAGVGDTQYF. The CDR3 bases are TGTGCCAGTAGTACTGGGCTAGCGGGAGTCGGGGATACGCAGTATTTT. The V gene is TRBV19, the J gene TRBJ2-3, with 10 bases fitting TRBD2. The CDR3 totals 16 residues. The germline V gene encodes CDR1 LNHDA and CDR2 SQIVND (reference sequence). V gave up 4 bases and J gave up 6 bases; unmatched junction bases: 10.

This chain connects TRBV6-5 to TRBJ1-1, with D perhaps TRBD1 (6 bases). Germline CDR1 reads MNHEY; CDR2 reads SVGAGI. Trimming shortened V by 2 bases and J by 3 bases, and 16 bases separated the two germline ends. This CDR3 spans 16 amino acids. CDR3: CASSYRGTGLDTEAFF. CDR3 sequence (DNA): TGTGCCAGCAGTTACAGGGGGACGGGTCTTGACACTGAAGCTTTCTTT.

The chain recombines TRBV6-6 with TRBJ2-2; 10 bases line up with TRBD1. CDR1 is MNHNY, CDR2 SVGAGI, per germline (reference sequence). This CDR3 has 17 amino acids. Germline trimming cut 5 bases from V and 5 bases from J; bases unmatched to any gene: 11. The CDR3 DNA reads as TGTGCCAGCAGTCGAGGGTCCGGGACAGGGGATACCGGGGAGCTGTTTTTT. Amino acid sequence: CASSRGSGTGDTGELFF.

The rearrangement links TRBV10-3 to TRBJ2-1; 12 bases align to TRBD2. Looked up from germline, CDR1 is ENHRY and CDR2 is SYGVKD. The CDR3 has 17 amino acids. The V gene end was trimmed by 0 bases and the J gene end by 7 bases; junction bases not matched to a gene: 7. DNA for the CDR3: TGTGCCATCAGTGAGTCACAGAGGGGACTAGCGGGTAATGAGCAGTTCTTC. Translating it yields CAISESQRGLAGNEQFF.

CDR3: CASSLEGGSGNTIYF. The CDR3 bases are TGTGCCAGCAGCTTAGAGGGGGGCTCTGGAAACACCATATATTTT. The rearrangement links TRBV11-3 to TRBJ1-3; D is perhaps TRBD1 (5 bases). The CDR3 covers 15 residues. Germline V gene lookup returns CDR1 SGHNT and CDR2 YENEEA. V was pared by 0 bases and J by 0 bases, with 6 bases between.

The CDR3 is CASSQGQGIYEQYF. The CDR3 DNA follows: TGCGCCAGCAGCCAAGGACAGGGGATCTACGAGCAGTACTTC. The genes are TRBV4-1 and TRBJ2-7; 8 nucleotides align to TRBD1. Trimming cost V 1 base and J 3 bases; bases outside gene matches: 2. Per the germline V gene, CDR1 is MGHRA and CDR2 is YSYEKL. This CDR3 has 14 amino acids.

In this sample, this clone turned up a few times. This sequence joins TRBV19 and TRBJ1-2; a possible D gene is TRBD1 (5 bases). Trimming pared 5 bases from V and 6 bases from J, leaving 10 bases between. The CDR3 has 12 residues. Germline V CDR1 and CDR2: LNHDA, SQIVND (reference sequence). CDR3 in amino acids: CASSRREDGYTF. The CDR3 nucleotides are TGTGCCAGTAGTCGCAGGGAGGATGGCTACACCTTC. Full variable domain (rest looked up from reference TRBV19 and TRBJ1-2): DGGITQSPKYLFRKEGQNVTLSCEQNLNHDAMYWYRQDPGQGLRLIYYSQIVNDFQKGDIAEGYSVSREKKESFPLTVTSAQKNPTAFYLCASSRREDGYTFGSGTRLTVV.

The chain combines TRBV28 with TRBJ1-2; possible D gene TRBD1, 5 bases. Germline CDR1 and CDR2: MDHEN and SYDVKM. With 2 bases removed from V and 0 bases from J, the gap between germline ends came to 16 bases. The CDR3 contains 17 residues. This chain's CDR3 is CASSLNGRAGANYGYTF. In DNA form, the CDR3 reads TGTGCCAGCAGTTTAAACGGCAGGGCGGGGGCTAACTATGGCTACACCTTC.

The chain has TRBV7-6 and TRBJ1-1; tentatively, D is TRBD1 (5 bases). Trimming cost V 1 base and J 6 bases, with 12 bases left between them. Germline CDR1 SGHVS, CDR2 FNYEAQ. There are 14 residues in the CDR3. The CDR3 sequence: CASSLGGPGSEAFF. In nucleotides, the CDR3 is TGTGCCAGCAGCTTAGGGGGCCCAGGGTCTGAAGCTTTCTTT.

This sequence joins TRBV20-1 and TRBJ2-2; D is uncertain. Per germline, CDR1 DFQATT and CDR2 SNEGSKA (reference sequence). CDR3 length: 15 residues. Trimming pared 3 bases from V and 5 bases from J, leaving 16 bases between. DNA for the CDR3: TGCAGTGCTAGTGACCCAGTAATAAGAACCGGGGAGCTGTTTTTT. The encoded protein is CSASDPVIRTGELFF.

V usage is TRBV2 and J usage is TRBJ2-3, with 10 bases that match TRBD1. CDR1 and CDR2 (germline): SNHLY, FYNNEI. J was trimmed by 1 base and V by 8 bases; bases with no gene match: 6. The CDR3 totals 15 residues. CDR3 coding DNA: TGTGCCAGCGCCCTGGACAGGGGGGGCACAGATACGCAGTATTTT. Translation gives CASALDRGGTDTQYF.

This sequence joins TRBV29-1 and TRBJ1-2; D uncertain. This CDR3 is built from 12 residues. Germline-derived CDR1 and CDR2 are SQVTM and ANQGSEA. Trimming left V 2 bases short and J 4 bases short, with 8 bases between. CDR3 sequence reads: CSVERGGYGYTF. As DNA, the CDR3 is TGCAGCGTTGAACGGGGTGGCTATGGCTACACCTTC. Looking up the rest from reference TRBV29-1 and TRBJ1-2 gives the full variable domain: SAVISQKPSRDICQRGTSLTIQCQVDSQVTMMFWYRQQPGQSLTLIATANQGSEATYESGFVIDKFPISRPNLTFSTLTVSNMSPEDSSIYLCSVERGGYGYTFGSGTRLTVV.

The CDR3, as DNA: TGCAGCGTTGGAGTGGGGGGTCCGAATGAAAAACTGTTTTTT. Residues: CSVGVGGPNEKLFF. This chain connects TRBV29-1 to TRBJ1-4, with D perhaps matching TRBD1 (5 bases). Germline V gene sequence: CDR1 SQVTM, CDR2 ANQGSEA. Trimming removed 4 bases at V and 5 bases at J, with 14 bases between. This CDR3 contains 14 residues. Together with reference TRBV29-1 and TRBJ1-4, the CDR3 gives the full variable domain: SAVISQKPSRDICQRGTSLTIQCQVDSQVTMMFWYRQQPGQSLTLIATANQGSEATYESGFVIDKFPISRPNLTFSTLTVSNMSPEDSSIYLCSVGVGGPNEKLFFGSGTQLSVL.

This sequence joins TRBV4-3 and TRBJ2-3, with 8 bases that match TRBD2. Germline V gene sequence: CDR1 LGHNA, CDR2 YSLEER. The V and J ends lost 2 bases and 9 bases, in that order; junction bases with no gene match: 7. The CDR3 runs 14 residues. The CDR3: CASSQNGGAATQYF. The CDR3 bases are TGCGCCAGCAGCCAAAACGGGGGGGCAGCCACGCAGTATTTT.

DNA of the CDR3: TGCGCCAGCAGCTTAGAAGCGCCTGGAGGTGGGGAGCAGTACTTC. It is translated as CASSLEAPGGGEQYF. The chain employs TRBV5-1 and TRBJ2-7; possibly TRBD2 for D (5 bases). Trimming removed 2 bases from V and 7 bases from J, with 19 bases in between. The V gene's germline CDR1 is SGHRS and CDR2 YFSETQ. The CDR3 covers 15 residues.

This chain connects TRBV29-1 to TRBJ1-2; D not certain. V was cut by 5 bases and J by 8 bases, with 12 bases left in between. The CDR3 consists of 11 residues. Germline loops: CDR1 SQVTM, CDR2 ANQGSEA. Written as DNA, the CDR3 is TGCAGCGTTCTTCTAGCGGGGGGCTACACCTTC. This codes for CSVLLAGGYTF.

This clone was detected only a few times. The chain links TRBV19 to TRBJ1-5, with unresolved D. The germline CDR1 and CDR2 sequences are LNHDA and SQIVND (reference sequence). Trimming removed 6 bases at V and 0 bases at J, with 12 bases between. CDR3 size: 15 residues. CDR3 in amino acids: CASRVLFYSNQPQHF. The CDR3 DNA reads TGTGCCAGTAGGGTTCTATTTTATAGCAATCAGCCCCAGCATTTT.

CDR3 coding DNA: TGTGCCAGCAGCTTAGTTGGAGCTCTATCCTACGAGCAGTACTTC. The encoded protein is CASSLVGALSYEQYF. The chain combines TRBV11-2 with TRBJ2-7; unclear D gene. The germline V gene encodes CDR1 SGHAT and CDR2 FQNNGV. There are 15 residues in the CDR3. Trimming took 1 base from V and 1 from J, leaving 11 bases between them. Full variable domain (remainder filled in from reference TRBV11-2 and TRBJ2-7): EAGVAQSPRYKIIEKRQSVAFWCNPISGHATLYWYQQILGQGPKLLIQFQNNGVVDDSQLPKDRFSAERLKGVDSTLKIQPAKLEDSAVYLCASSLVGALSYEQYFGPGTRLTVT.

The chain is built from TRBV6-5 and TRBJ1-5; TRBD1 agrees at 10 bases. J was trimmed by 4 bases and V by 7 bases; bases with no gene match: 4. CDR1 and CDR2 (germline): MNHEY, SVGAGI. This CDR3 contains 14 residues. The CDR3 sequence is CASKPGQGNQPQHF. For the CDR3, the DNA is TGTGCCAGCAAACCGGGACAGGGGAATCAGCCCCAGCATTTT.

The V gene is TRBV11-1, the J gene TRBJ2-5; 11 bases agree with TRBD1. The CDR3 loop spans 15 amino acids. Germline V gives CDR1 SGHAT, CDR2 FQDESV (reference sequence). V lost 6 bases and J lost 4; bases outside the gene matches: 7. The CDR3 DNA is TGTGCCAGCAGTTTGGACAGGGGGCGGGGAGAGACCCAGTACTTC. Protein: CASSLDRGRGETQYF.

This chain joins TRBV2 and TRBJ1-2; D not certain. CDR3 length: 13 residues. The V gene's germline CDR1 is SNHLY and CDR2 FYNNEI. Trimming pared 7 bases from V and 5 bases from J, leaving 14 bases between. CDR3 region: CASNYPPSYGYTF. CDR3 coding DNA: TGTGCCAGCAACTACCCGCCTTCGTATGGCTACACCTTC. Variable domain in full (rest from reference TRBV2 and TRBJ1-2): EPEVTQTPSHQVTQMGQEVILRCVPISNHLYFYWYRQILGQKVEFLVSFYNNEISEKSEIFDDQFSVERPDGSNFTLKIRSTKLEDSAMYFCASNYPPSYGYTFGSGTRLTVV.

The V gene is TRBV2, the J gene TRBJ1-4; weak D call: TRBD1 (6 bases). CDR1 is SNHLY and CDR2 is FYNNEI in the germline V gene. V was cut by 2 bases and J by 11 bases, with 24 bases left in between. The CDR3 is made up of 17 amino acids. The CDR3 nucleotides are TGTGCCAGCAGTGAATTCCCACAGGGCGGATTAAGTTGGAAACTGTTTTTT. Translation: CASSEFPQGGLSWKLFF.

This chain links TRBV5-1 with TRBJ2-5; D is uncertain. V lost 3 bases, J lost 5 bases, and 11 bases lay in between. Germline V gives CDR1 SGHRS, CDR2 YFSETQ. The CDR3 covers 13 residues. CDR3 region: CASSSRQPETQYF. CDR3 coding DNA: TGCGCCAGCAGCTCTCGACAACCGGAGACCCAGTACTTC.

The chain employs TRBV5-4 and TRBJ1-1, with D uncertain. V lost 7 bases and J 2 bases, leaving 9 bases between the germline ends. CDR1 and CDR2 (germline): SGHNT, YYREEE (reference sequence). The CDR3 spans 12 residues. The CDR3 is CASGEGNTEAFF. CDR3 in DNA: TGTGCCAGCGGAGAGGGCAACACTGAAGCTTTCTTT.

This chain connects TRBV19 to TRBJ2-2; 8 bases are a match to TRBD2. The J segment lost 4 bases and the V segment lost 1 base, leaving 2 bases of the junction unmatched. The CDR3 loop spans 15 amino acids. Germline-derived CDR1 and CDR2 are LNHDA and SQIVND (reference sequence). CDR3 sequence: CASSIGTSPTGELFF. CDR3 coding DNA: TGTGCCAGTAGTATAGGGACTAGCCCCACCGGGGAGCTGTTTTTT.

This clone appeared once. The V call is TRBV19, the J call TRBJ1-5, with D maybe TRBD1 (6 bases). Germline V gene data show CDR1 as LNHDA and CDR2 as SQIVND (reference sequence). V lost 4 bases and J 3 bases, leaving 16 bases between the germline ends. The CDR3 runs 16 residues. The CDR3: CASSTRQGQPNQPQHF. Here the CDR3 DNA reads TGTGCCAGTAGTACGAGGCAGGGGCAACCCAATCAGCCCCAGCATTTT.